The 6 T cell receptor beta chains given below trace back to one sample, sequenced in a study of shared clonotypes between healthy human individuals. The protocol was immunoSEQ multiplex PCR, while the TCRdb copy is restricted to in-frame clones and leaves out a portion. The sample has 2,500,000 or so clones, around nine tenths seen once. The sample was naive CD4+ T cells sorted from blood. Regarding subset: CD45RA+ positively selected. These receptor sequences come from a man aged 18 to 29 in good health.

The gene calls are TRBV11-3 and TRBJ2-5; 8 bases match TRBD2. Germline-derived CDR1 and CDR2 are SGHNT and YENEEA. This CDR3 is 15 amino acids long. V lost 1 base to trimming and J lost 4 bases; unmatched junction nucleotides: 5. The CDR3 reads CASSLGGREGETQYF. The CDR3 DNA follows: TGTGCCAGCAGCTTAGGGGGCCGGGAGGGAGAGACCCAGTACTTC.

The rearrangement joins TRBV6-5 to TRBJ2-7; 7 bases align to TRBD1. The CDR3 length is 14 residues. From germline, CDR1 is MNHEY and CDR2 SVGAGI. V lost 5 bases, J lost 3 bases, and 7 bases stayed unmatched. CDR3 region: CASSRQGQHYEQYF. In DNA form, the CDR3 reads TGTGCCAGCAGTCGTCAGGGACAGCACTACGAGCAGTACTTC.

This rearrangement joins TRBV28 to TRBJ2-7; D not certain. The CDR3 totals 16 residues. Trimming cost V 4 bases and J 4 bases, with 20 bases left between them. Germline CDR1 and CDR2: MDHEN and SYDVKM. CDR3 in DNA: TGTGCCAGCAGTTCGAGCAGGTCAAAAGTCTGGTACGAGCAGTACTTC. As protein: CASSSSRSKVWYEQYF.

This clone has more than one count but fewer than ten. The chain uses TRBV7-9 and TRBJ1-1; D unclear. Germline values: CDR1 SEHNR, CDR2 FQNEAQ (reference sequence). The V and J ends lost 3 bases and 3 bases respectively, with 5 bases between them. CDR3 length equals 12 residues. This chain's CDR3 is CASSFLDTEAFF. CDR3 nucleotides: TGTGCCAGCAGCTTTTTAGACACTGAAGCTTTCTTT.

V usage is TRBV5-1 and J usage is TRBJ1-2; 8 bases agree with TRBD1. CDR3 length: 14 residues. Losses at the gene ends were 4 bases for V and 6 bases for J; bases not matched to a gene: 8. From germline, CDR1 is SGHRS and CDR2 YFSETQ. The CDR3 sequence: CASSHGQGDHGYTF. As DNA, the CDR3 is TGCGCCAGCAGCCATGGACAGGGCGACCATGGCTACACCTTC. The variable domain in full, with the rest retrieved from reference TRBV5-1 and TRBJ1-2, is KAGVTQTPRYLIKTRGQQVTLSCSPISGHRSVSWYQQTPGQGLQFLFEYFSETQRNKGNFPGRFSGRQFSNSRSEMNVSTLELGDSALYLCASSHGQGDHGYTFGSGTRLTVV.

The chain combines TRBV29-1 with TRBJ2-1, with D maybe TRBD1 (5 bases). Germline lookup yields CDR1 SQVTM and CDR2 ANQGSEA. V was trimmed by 3 bases and J by 6 bases, leaving 6 bases between them. The CDR3 length is 11 residues. The CDR3 is CSVDRANEQFF. CDR3 coding DNA: TGCAGCGTTGACAGGGCCAATGAGCAGTTCTTC.